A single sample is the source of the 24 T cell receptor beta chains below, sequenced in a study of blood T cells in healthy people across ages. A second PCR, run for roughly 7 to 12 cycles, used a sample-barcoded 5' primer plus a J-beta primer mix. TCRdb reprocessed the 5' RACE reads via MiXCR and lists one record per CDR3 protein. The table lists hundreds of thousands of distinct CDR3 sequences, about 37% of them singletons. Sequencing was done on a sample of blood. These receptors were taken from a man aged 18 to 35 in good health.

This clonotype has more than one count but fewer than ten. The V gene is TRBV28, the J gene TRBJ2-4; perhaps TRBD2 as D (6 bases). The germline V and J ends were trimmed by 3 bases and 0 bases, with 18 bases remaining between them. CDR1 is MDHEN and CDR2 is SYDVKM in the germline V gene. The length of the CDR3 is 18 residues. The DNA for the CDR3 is TGTGCCAGCAGTTTTGTATCTCGGGCGGGGCTAGCCAAAAACATTCAGTACTTC. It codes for CASSFVSRAGLAKNIQYF.

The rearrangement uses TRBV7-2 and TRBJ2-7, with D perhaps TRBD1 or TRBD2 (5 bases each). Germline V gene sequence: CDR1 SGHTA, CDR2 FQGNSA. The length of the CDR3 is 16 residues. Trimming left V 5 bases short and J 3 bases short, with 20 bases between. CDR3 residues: CASSLQSTSGGYEQYF. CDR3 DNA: TGTGCCAGCAGCCTCCAGTCCACTAGTGGGGGCTACGAGCAGTACTTC. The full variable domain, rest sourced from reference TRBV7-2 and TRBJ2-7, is GAGVSQSPSNKVTEKGKDVELRCDPISGHTALYWYRQSLGQGLEFLIYFQGNSAPDKSGLPSDRFSAERTGGSVSTLTIQRTQQEDSAVYLCASSLQSTSGGYEQYFGPGTRLTVT.

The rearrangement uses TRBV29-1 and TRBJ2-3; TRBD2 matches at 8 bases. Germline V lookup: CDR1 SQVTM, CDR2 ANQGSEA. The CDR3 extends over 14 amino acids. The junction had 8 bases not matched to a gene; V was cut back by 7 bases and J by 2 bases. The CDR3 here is CSGTLAESTDTQYF. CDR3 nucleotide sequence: TGCAGCGGTACACTAGCGGAGTCCACAGATACGCAGTATTTT.

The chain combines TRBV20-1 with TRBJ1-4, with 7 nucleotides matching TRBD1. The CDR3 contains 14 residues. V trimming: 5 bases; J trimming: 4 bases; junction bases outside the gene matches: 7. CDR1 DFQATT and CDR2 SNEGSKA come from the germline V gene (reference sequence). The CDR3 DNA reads TGCAGTGCTTCAACCGGGACAGTTAATGAAAAACTGTTTTTT. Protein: CSASTGTVNEKLFF.

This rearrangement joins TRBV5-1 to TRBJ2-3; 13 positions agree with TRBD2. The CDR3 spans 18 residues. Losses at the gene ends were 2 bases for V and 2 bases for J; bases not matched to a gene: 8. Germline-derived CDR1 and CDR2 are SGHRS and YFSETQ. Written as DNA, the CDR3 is TGCGCCAGCAGCTTCCTAGGACTAGCGGGGGCCTTCACAGATACGCAGTATTTT. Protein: CASSFLGLAGAFTDTQYF.

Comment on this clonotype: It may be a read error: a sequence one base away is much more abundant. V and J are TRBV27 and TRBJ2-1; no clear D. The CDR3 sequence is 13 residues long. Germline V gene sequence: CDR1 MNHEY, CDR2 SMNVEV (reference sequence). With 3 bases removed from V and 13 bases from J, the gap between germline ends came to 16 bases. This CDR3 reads CASSLSFAETQFF. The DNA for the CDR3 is TGTGCCAGCAGTTTGAGTTTTGCAGAGACCCAGTTCTTC.

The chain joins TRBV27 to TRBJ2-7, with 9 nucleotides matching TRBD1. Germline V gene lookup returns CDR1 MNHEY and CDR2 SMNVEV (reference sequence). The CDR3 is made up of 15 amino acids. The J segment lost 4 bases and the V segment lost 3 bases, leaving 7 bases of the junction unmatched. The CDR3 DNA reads TGTGCCAGCAGTTTCACGGGACAGGGCTATTACGAGCAGTACTTC. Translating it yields CASSFTGQGYYEQYF.

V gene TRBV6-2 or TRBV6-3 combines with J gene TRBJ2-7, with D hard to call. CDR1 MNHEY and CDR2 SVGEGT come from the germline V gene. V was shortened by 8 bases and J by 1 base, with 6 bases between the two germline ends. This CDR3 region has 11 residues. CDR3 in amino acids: CASAVSYEQYF. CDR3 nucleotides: TGTGCCAGCGCGGTATCCTACGAGCAGTACTTC.

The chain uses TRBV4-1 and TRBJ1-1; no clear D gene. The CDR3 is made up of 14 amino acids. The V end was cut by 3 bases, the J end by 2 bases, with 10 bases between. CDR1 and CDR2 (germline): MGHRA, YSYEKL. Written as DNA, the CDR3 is TGCGCCAGCAGCCACCCGCAGCTCAACACTGAAGCTTTCTTT. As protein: CASSHPQLNTEAFF.

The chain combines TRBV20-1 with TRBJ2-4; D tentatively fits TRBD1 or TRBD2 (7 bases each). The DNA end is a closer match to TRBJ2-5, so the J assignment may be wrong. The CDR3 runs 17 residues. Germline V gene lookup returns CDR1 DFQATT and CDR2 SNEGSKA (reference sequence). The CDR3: CSARGWGAGGAAETQYF. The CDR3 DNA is TGCAGTGCTAGAGGCTGGGGGGCAGGGGGGGCAGCAGAGACCCAGTACTTC.

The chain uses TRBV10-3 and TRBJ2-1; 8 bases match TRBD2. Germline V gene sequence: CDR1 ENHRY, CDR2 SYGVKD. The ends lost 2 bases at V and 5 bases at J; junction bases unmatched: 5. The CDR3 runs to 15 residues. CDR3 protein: CAISEGTSPHNEQFF. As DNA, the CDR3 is TGTGCCATCAGTGAGGGGACTAGTCCACACAATGAGCAGTTCTTC.

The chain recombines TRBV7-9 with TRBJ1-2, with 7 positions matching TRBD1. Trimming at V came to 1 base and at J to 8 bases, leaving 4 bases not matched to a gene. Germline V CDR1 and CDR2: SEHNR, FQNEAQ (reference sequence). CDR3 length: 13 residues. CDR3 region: CASSLGGGQGYTF. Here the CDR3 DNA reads TGTGCCAGCAGCTTAGGAGGGGGCCAAGGCTACACCTTC.

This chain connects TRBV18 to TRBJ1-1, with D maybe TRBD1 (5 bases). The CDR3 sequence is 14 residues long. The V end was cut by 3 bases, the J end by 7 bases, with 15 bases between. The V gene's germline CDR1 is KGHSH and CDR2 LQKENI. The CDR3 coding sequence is TGTGCCAGCTCACCGCAGGGAAATGGTAATGAAGCTTTCTTT. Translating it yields CASSPQGNGNEAFF.

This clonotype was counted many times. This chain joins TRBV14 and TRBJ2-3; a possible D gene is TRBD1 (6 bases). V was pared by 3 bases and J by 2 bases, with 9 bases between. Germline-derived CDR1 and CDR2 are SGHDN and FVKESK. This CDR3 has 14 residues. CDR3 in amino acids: CASSHRGTTDTQYF. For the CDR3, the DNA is TGTGCCAGCAGCCACAGGGGTACCACAGATACGCAGTATTTT.

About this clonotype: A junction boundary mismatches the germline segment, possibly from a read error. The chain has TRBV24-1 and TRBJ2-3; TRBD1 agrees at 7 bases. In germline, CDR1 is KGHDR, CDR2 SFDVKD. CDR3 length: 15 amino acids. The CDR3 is CDTSDSGTVPDTQYF. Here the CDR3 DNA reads TGTGACACCAGTGATTCCGGGACAGTCCCAGATACGCAGTATTTT.

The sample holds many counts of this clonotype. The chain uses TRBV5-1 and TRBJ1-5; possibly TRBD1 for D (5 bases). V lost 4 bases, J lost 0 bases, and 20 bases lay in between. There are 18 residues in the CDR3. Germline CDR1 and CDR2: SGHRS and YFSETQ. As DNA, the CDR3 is TGCGCCAGCAGCCGATCGGGACGGACCTCCGATAGCAATCAGCCCCAGCATTTT. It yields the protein CASSRSGRTSDSNQPQHF.

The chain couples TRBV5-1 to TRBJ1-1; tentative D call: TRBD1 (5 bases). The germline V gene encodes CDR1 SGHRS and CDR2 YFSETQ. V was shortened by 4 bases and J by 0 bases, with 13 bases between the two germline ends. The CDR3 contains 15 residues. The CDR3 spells CASSPAGGMNTEAFF. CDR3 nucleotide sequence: TGCGCCAGCAGCCCGGCGGGGGGGATGAACACTGAAGCTTTCTTT.

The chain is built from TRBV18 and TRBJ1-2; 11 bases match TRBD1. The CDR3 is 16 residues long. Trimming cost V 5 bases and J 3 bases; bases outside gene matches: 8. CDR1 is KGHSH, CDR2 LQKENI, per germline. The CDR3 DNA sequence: TGTGCCAGCTCATCACGGACAGGGGGCGCGGACTATGGCTACACCTTC. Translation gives CASSSRTGGADYGYTF.

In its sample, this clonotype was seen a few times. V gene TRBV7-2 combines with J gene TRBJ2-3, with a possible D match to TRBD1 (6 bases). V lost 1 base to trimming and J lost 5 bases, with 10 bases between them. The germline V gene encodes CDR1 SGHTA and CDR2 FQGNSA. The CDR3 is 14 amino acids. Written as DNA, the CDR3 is TGTGCCAGCAGCTTAGGGACAGCCGGAGATACGCAGTATTTT. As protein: CASSLGTAGDTQYF.

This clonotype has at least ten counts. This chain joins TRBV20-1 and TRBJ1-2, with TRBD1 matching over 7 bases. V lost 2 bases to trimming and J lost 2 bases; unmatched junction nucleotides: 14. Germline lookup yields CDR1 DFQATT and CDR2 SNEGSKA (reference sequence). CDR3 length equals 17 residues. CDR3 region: CSARLPRQGLTNYGYTF. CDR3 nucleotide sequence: TGCAGTGCTAGACTTCCTCGACAGGGTTTAACGAACTATGGCTACACCTTC.

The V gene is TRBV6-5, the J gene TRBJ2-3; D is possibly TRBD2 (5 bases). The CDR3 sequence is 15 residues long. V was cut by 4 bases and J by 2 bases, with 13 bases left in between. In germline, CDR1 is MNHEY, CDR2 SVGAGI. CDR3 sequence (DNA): TGTGCCAGCAGTTCCACTAGTATTCACACAGATACGCAGTATTTT. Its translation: CASSSTSIHTDTQYF.

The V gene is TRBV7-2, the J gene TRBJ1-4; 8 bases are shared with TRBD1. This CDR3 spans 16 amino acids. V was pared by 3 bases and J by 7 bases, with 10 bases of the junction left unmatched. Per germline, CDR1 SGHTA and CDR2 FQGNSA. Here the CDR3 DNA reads TGTGCCAGCAGCTTGAGGGGACAGGCTATGCTTGAAAAACTGTTTTTT. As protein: CASSLRGQAMLEKLFF.

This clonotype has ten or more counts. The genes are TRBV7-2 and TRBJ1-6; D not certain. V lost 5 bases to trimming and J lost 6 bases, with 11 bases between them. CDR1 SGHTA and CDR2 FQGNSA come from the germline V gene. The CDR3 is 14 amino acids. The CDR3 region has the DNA TGTGCCAGCAGCCTTGGACGGGTTAATTCACCCCTCCACTTT. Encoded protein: CASSLGRVNSPLHF.

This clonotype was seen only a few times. This chain's CDR3 is CASSDDRGGEKLFF. CDR3 nucleotide sequence: TGTGCCAGCAGCGATGACAGGGGAGGTGAAAAACTGTTTTTT. The chain joins TRBV3-1 to TRBJ1-4; 8 bases align to TRBD1. V trimming: 5 bases; J trimming: 7 bases; junction bases outside the gene matches: 6. Looked up from germline, CDR1 is LGHDT and CDR2 is YNNKEL (reference sequence). This CDR3 is built from 14 residues.